This TCR beta chain came from a study of OX40 agonist ivuxolimab in advanced cancers. Overall study: All patients had ivuxolimab intravenously every 2 weeks at 0.01 to 10 mg/kg. The study, taken as a whole, reports: In the expanded peripheral T cells, antigen specificity was never determined. On average, CD8+ T cells showed a greater number of expanded clones than CD4+. Dose levels from 0.1 to 3.0 mg/kg saw CD4+ and CD8+ blood T cells expand clonally by week 6.

Germline CDR1 reads SNHLY; CDR2 reads FYNNEI. CDR3 size: 12 residues. V was pared by 7 bases and J by 15 bases, with 9 bases of the junction left unmatched. A note on this clone: The target antigen is unknown.

The data were produced by immunoSEQ multiplex PCR, yet TCRdb's version contains in-frame clones alone and is incomplete. The sample carries 34,000 or so clones, 65% to 90% recorded once. The receptor was isolated from an adult with an advanced solid tumor such as melanoma, head and neck, liver or kidney cancer. The chain has TRBV2 and TRBJ1-5; TRBD1 matches 10 bases. The sequences come from CD4+ or CD8+ T cells sorted from blood, collected in a trial of the OX40 agonist ivuxolimab. In DNA, the CDR3 is TGTGCCAGCAACCCTGGGACAGGGGTGCTGCATTTT. It encodes CASNPGTGVLHF.